Sequencing of this T cell receptor (beta chain) was carried out in a study of CD8+ T cells in alopecia areata. Between the trimmed V and J ends, which lost 3 bases and 8 bases, there was a span of 23 bases. The CDR3 extends over 16 amino acids. Germline V gives CDR1 SQVTM, CDR2 ANQGSEA. Investigators isolated RNA and reverse transcribed it into cDNA to act as the sequencing template. Produced via immunoSEQ multiplex PCR; TCRdb's table is partial and in-frame only. Of roughly 120,000 clones in the sample, around 53% were seen once. Treatment indicated: oral pan-JAK inhibitor, 5-10 mg twice daily. Cell sorting was applied to PBMCs, and CD4+ and CD8+ T cells were collected.

Source: CD8+ T cells sorted from blood, taken at week 24, from a patient treated with tofacitinib. The chain employs TRBV29-1 and TRBJ2-1; TRBD1 or TRBD2 may be the D gene (5 bases each). The TCR originated in a human donor with alopecia areata. CDR3: CSVESGAGPLDYEQFF. The CDR3 coding sequence is TGCAGCGTTGAGAGTGGGGCAGGGCCCTTGGACTATGAGCAGTTCTTC.